A single sample gave rise to the 2 T cell receptor beta chains below, sequenced in a study of blood T cell repertoires in COVID-19 (dated by TCRdb to 2020 to 2022). Libraries came from the immunoSEQ multiplex PCR assay. In TCRdb, the immuneACCESS table is reduced to in-frame sequences with V and J assigned. These tables do not hold every clone; where another copy was compared, an unresolved V gene accounts for under half, and the others remain unexplained. This sample comprises 45,000 to 60,000 clones, about 87% of them detected only once. The ten top clones hold roughly 6.7% of the sample. The specimen was peripheral blood. Receptors were obtained from a human donor with active COVID-19. The donor label of this sample is uncertain.

The rearrangement joins TRBV11-3 to TRBJ2-2; 7 bases align to TRBD1. J lost 7 bases, V lost 9 bases, and 5 bases had no gene match. Germline V lookup: CDR1 SGHNT, CDR2 YENEEA. The CDR3 is 12 amino acids. CDR3 in amino acids: CASYRGGGELFF. CDR3 in DNA: TGTGCCAGTTACAGGGGTGGCGGGGAGCTGTTTTTT.

The chain recombines TRBV14 with TRBJ1-2; perhaps TRBD1 as D (5 bases). V was pared by 4 bases and J by 4 bases, with 16 bases between. The CDR3 contains 15 residues. Germline CDR1 SGHDN, CDR2 FVKESK. The CDR3 reads CASSRTGGILYGYTF. Here the CDR3 DNA reads TGTGCCAGCAGCCGCACGGGGGGAATCCTCTATGGCTACACCTTC.